These 3 T cell receptor beta chains originate from one sample sequenced in a study of PD-L1 blockade in urothelial cancer. Noted time point: peripheral blood 6 weeks after treatment start. TCRdb's copy holds only in-frame clones and misses some; the assay was immunoSEQ multiplex PCR. Of 45,000 to 60,000 clones in the sample, about 88% were seen once. The sample here was PBMCs, taken around atezolizumab (anti-PD-L1) treatment. The source is a man between 60 and 75 years old with urothelial cancer.

This clone was detected once. V and J are TRBV5-4 and TRBJ1-6, with a possible D match to TRBD1 (5 bases). V was pared by 5 bases and J by 2 bases, with 14 bases between. Germline-derived CDR1 and CDR2 are SGHNT and YYREEE (reference sequence). The CDR3 is 16 residues long. The CDR3 bases are TGTGCCAGCAGTCGGGGGGAATGGCCCTATAATTCACCCCTCCACTTT. It yields the protein CASSRGEWPYNSPLHF.

This chain connects TRBV2 to TRBJ2-7; D remains unclear. From germline, CDR1 is SNHLY and CDR2 FYNNEI. The CDR3 contains 17 residues. Trimming took 2 bases from V and 3 from J, leaving 20 bases between them. The chain's CDR3 is CASSELGSWQTGYEQYF. CDR3 nucleotide sequence: TGTGCCAGCAGTGAACTAGGAAGTTGGCAAACCGGCTACGAGCAGTACTTC.

The V call is TRBV6-1, the J call TRBJ1-3, with D perhaps matching TRBD1 (6 bases). V was trimmed by 0 bases and J by 4 bases, leaving 10 bases between them. This CDR3 has 15 amino acids. The germline V gene encodes CDR1 MNHNS and CDR2 SASEGT. The CDR3: CASSEAPGVGNTIYF. CDR3 nucleotides: TGTGCCAGCAGTGAAGCGCCAGGGGTCGGAAACACCATATATTTT.